This T cell receptor (beta chain) was documented in a study of cytomegalovirus exposure and HLA in healthy donors. V shed 1 base and J shed 4 bases, with 10 bases lying between them. The CDR3 contains 14 residues. Germline V gives CDR1 SNHLY, CDR2 FYNNEI. Generated by immunoSEQ multiplex PCR, the TCRdb table keeps only in-frame clones and is missing some. The data show 100,000 or so clones, around 87% seen once. Source material: PBMCs. The chain joins TRBV2 to TRBJ1-1; possible D gene TRBD1, 6 bases. This TCR derives from a woman aged 18-29 years in good health and CMV-seropositive. CDR3 loop: CASSEEGVGTEAFF. The CDR3 DNA reads as TGTGCCAGCAGTGAAGAGGGGGTTGGCACTGAAGCTTTCTTT.